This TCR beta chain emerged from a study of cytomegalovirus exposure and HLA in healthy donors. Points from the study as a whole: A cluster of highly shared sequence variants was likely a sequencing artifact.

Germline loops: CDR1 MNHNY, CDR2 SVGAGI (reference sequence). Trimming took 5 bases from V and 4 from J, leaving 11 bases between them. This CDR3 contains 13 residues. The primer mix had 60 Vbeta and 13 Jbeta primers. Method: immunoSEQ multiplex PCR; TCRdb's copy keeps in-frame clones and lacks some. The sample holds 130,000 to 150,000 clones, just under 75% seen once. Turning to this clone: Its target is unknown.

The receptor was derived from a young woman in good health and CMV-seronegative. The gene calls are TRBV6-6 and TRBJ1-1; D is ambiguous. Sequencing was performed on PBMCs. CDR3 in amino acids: CASSNLLSTEAFF. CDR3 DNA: TGTGCCAGCAGTAACCTCCTTAGCACTGAAGCTTTCTTT.